This T cell receptor beta chain appears in the sequencing data of a study of blood T cell repertoires in COVID-19. For the study at large: T cells, B-cell-depleted T cells, or PBMCs provided the cDNA or gDNA that served as material.

Participants were placed into cohorts based on the clinical history they reported. Recovery meant two consecutive negative NP/OP PCR tests, professional clearance, or resolved symptoms. The CDR3 totals 13 residues. V lost 4 bases and J 4 bases, leaving 10 bases between the germline ends. Sequencing was performed with immunoSEQ multiplex PCR; in TCRdb, only in-frame clones are kept and a portion is missing. The sample has some 130,000 clones, roughly four fifths seen once. Sequencing used PBMCs or T cells enriched from blood (not recorded which). This TCR came from a man aged 30-40 years who had recovered from COVID-19. This sequence joins TRBV12-3 or TRBV12-4 and TRBJ1-2; D possibly corresponds to TRBD1 (6 bases). In nucleotides, the CDR3 is TGTGCCAGCAGTTCGCAGGGGATCTATGGCTACACCTTC. Its translation: CASSSQGIYGYTF.